This is a list of T cell receptor beta chains from one sample in a study of blood T cell repertoires in COVID-19. The protocol was immunoSEQ multiplex PCR, while the TCRdb copy is restricted to in-frame clones and leaves out a portion. The table lists fewer than 250,000 clones, 82% of them singletons. Input material: peripheral blood. The receptors were sampled from an older woman with COVID-19, enrolled during active disease. Both conserved end residues are part of each CDR3. A D gene is named only where the DNA matches it firmly. Expanded clones get a size class; other rows say once, few or many, or leave the size out.

>TRBV5-6|TRBD1|-|TRBJ1-2
TGTGCCAGCAGCCACGACAGGGTAGGAAACTCTGGCTACACCTTC
CASSHDRVGNSGYTF
>TRBV18|-|-|TRBJ2-7
TGTGCCAGCTCACCAGCGTTCGGTCTAGCGAAGAACGAGCAGTACTTC
CASSPAFGLAKNEQYF
>TRBV18|-|-|TRBJ2-7
TGTGCCAGCTCACCACGACAGGACCTCGAGCAGTACTTC
CASSPRQDLEQYF
>TRBV14|-|-|TRBJ2-2
TGTGCCAGCAGCCAAGTCTCAGGGGCGTCCACCGGGGAGCTGTTTTTT
CASSQVSGASTGELFF
>TRBV19|-|-|TRBJ1-5
TGTGCCAGTAGTCTATCTAGCAATCAGCCCCAGCATTTT
CASSLSSNQPQHF
>TRBV9|TRBD2|-|TRBJ2-2
TGTGCCAGCAGCCCCAGACTAGCTCCCGGGGAGCTGTTTTTT
CASSPRLAPGELFF
>TRBV5-4|-|-|TRBJ2-4
TGTGCCAGCAGCTTGGGCCAGGGTGTGGTAAACATTCAGTACTTC
CASSLGQGVVNIQYF
>TRBV28|-|-|TRBJ1-2
TGTGCCAGCAGCCTTTGGGGCAATGGCTACACCTTC
CASSLWGNGYTF
>TRBV5-1|-|-|TRBJ1-6
TGCGCCAGCAGCTTAAGAGGGTGGAATTCACCCCTCCACTTT
CASSLRGWNSPLHF
>TRBV18|TRBD2|-|TRBJ2-1
TGTGCCAGCTCACCAGATCCCGGGAGGGATTACAATGAGCAGTTCTTC
CASSPDPGRDYNEQFF
>TRBV29-1|-|-|TRBJ2-7
TGCAGCGTCTCACAGGGAAACCCTTCTGACGAGCAGTACTTC
CSVSQGNPSDEQYF
>TRBV7-2|-|-|TRBJ2-3
TGTGCCAGTAAGCTTACGGTTGCGGATACGCAGTATTTT
CASKLTVADTQYF
>TRBV10-3|TRBD1|-|TRBJ1-5
TGTGCCATCAGTCTCAGGGGGAGCCAGCCCCAGCATTTT
CAISLRGSQPQHF
>TRBV4-3|-|-|TRBJ1-1
TGCGCCAGCAGCCAAGAAGCAGGGAACACTGAAGCTTTCTTT
CASSQEAGNTEAFF
>TRBV28|-|once|TRBJ1-4
TGTGCCAGCAGTTTTTTCAGGGATGGCGAAAAACTGTTTTTT
CASSFFRDGEKLFF
>TRBV2|TRBD1|-|TRBJ1-2
TGTGCCATACCCGGGACAGGGTATAGTGGCTACACCTTC
CAIPGTGYSGYTF
>TRBV25-1|TRBD1|-|TRBJ2-6
TGTGCCAGCGGGACGACCGGGACAGGGACGTTTGGGGCCAACGTCCTGACTTTC
CASGTTGTGTFGANVLTF
>TRBV19|-|-|TRBJ2-1
TGTGCCAGCACAGGGAACGAGCATGAGCAGTTCTTC
CASTGNEHEQFF
>TRBV11-2|TRBD1|-|TRBJ1-2
TGTGCCAGCAGCTTGTCCACAGGGGGCGCCGGCTACACCTTC
CASSLSTGGAGYTF
>TRBV6-6|TRBD1|-|TRBJ1-6
TGTGCCAGCAGTTACCGGCAGGGGGAAGGGTCACCCCTCCACTTT
CASSYRQGEGSPLHF
>TRBV1|-|once|TRBJ1-2
TGCACCAGCAGCCACGAACAGGGGTATCGCTCCCGTGGCTACACCTTC
CTSSHEQGYRSRGYTF
>TRBV5-1|TRBD1|-|TRBJ1-1
TGCGCCAGCAGCGGAGGACAGGGGTGGAACACTGAAGCTTTCTTT
CASSGGQGWNTEAFF
>TRBV7-9|-|-|TRBJ2-1
TGTGCCAGCAGCTTTTTGAGGGGGAGCTCCTACAATGAGCAGTTCTTC
CASSFLRGSSYNEQFF
>TRBV10-3|TRBD1|-|TRBJ1-4
TGTGCCATCAGCGGGACAGGGTTTGAAAAACTGTTTTTT
CAISGTGFEKLFF
>TRBV21-1|-|-|TRBJ2-3
TGTGCCAGCAGCAAAGGCCCCCCAAGCGGGAGCGACACAGATACGCAGTATTTT
CASSKGPPSGSDTDTQYF
>TRBV29-1|TRBD2|-|TRBJ2-1
TGCAGCCATGCGGGACTAGCGGGGGGGAATGAGCAGTTCTTC
CSHAGLAGGNEQFF
>TRBV19|TRBD1|-|TRBJ2-1
TGTGCCAGTAGTATAGGCGAGTTGAGGGGGCATACTTCCTACAATGAGCAGTTCTTC
CASSIGELRGHTSYNEQFF
>TRBV2|TRBD1|few|TRBJ1-1
TGTGCCAGCAGACCGGGACAGATGAACACTGAAGCTTTCTTT
CASRPGQMNTEAFF
>TRBV15|-|once|TRBJ2-1
TGTGCCACCAGCACGGGACTCCGAAGGGTGCAGTTCTTC
CATSTGLRRVQFF
>TRBV12-3/TRBV12-4|-|-|TRBJ1-2
TGTGCCAGCAGTTTAGGGCAGGGAAGAGGCTACACCTTC
CASSLGQGRGYTF
>TRBV5-1|-|-|TRBJ2-5
TGCGCCAGCAGCTTCCAGGGAAGGGTGGAGACCCAGTACTTC
CASSFQGRVETQYF
>TRBV15|-|-|TRBJ2-3
TGTGCCACCAGCAGAGAGTTAAGTTTTGTAGCAGATACGCAGTATTTT
CATSRELSFVADTQYF
>TRBV6-1|TRBD1|-|TRBJ1-1
TGTGCCAGCAGTGCAGAACAGGGGGCGGGGAACACTGAAGCTTTCTTT
CASSAEQGAGNTEAFF
>TRBV5-1|TRBD1|-|TRBJ1-6
TGCGCCAGCAGCTTACCGGGACAGGCGGCTTCACCCCTCCACTTT
CASSLPGQAASPLHF
>TRBV5-8|-|-|TRBJ2-3
TGTGCCAGCAGCTTGTTCGGCCGGGAATACACAGATACGCAGTATTTT
CASSLFGREYTDTQYF
>TRBV5-6|-|-|TRBJ2-5
TGTGCCAGCAGCTTCGGAAGGGGAGAGACCCAGTACTTC
CASSFGRGETQYF
>TRBV19|TRBD2|-|TRBJ2-3
TGTGCCAGTAGTATACAAGGGATGATAGCGGGGACCACAGATACGCAGTATTTT
CASSIQGMIAGTTDTQYF
>TRBV19|-|few|TRBJ1-5
TGTGCCAGTAGTATGGGGACGGGACAATCTCCTAGAAATCAGCCCCAGCATTTT
CASSMGTGQSPRNQPQHF
>TRBV24-1|-|-|TRBJ2-2
TGTGCCACCAGCCGTGGGGAGGCCGGGGAGCTGTTTTTT
CATSRGEAGELFF
>TRBV12-3/TRBV12-4|TRBD1|-|TRBJ1-1
TGTGCCAGCAGTTGGGGGACAGTTGAAGCTTTCTTT
CASSWGTVEAFF
>TRBV24-1|-|-|TRBJ1-5
TGTGCCACCAGTAGAAAACATAGCAATCAGCCCCAGCATTTT
CATSRKHSNQPQHF
>TRBV9|-|-|TRBJ2-3
TGTGCCAGCAGCCGGGACTCACCCACAGATACGCAGTATTTT
CASSRDSPTDTQYF
>TRBV15|TRBD2|-|TRBJ2-1
TGTGCCACCAGCGGAGGACTAGCCAGTAGGTACAATGAGCAGTTCTTC
CATSGGLASRYNEQFF
>TRBV6-5|-|-|TRBJ2-1
TGTGCCAGCAGTTATAACAATGAGCAGTTCTTC
CASSYNNEQFF
>TRBV7-2|-|-|TRBJ1-3
TGTGCCAGCAGCCATAACCCCAGCGACAGCCTAGGAAACACCATATATTTT
CASSHNPSDSLGNTIYF